A selection of T cell receptor beta chains follows, all from one sample in a study of shared clonotypes between healthy human individuals. Only in-frame clones appear in the TCRdb table, and some are missing; sequencing was by immunoSEQ multiplex PCR. The table lists approximately 530,000 clones, less than 96% of them singletons. Sequencing was done on a sample of naive CD4+ T cells sorted from blood. The receptors were gathered from a woman aged 30 to 39 in good health. The CDR3 runs from the conserved cysteine through the conserved F or W. The order of the fields is J gene, V gene, clone size, D gene, CDR3 DNA, CDR3 protein. A D gene is named only where the DNA matches it firmly. Clone size appears in some rows only: once, few, many, or a class for an expanded clone.

j_call: TRBJ2-7; v_call: TRBV5-1; clone_size: once; d_call: -; cdr3_nt: TGCGCCAGCAGCCACGGGACGGTGGCCTACGAGCAGTACTTC; cdr3_aa: CASSHGTVAYEQYF
j_call: TRBJ1-5; v_call: TRBV27; clone_size: once; d_call: -; cdr3_nt: TGTGCCAGCAGTTTATCGTCAGTGGGTCAGCCCCAGCATTTT; cdr3_aa: CASSLSSVGQPQHF
j_call: TRBJ2-2; v_call: TRBV2; clone_size: -; d_call: TRBD1; cdr3_nt: TGTGCCAGCAATCCGGGACAGGGCACCGGGGAGCTGTTTTTT; cdr3_aa: CASNPGQGTGELFF
j_call: TRBJ2-7; v_call: TRBV27; clone_size: -; d_call: TRBD2; cdr3_nt: TGTGCCAGCAGACGGACTAGCGGGACCTACGAGCAGTACTTC; cdr3_aa: CASRRTSGTYEQYF
j_call: TRBJ1-4; v_call: TRBV30; clone_size: -; d_call: -; cdr3_nt: TGTGCCTGGAGTGTACTGGGGACGGGGAATGAAAAACTGTTTTTT; cdr3_aa: CAWSVLGTGNEKLFF
j_call: TRBJ2-5; v_call: TRBV19; clone_size: -; d_call: TRBD2; cdr3_nt: TGTGCCAGTAGTCCTAGCGGGGAGACCCAGTACTTC; cdr3_aa: CASSPSGETQYF
j_call: TRBJ2-5; v_call: TRBV13; clone_size: -; d_call: -; cdr3_nt: TGTGCCAGCAGCTTAGCCTGGGCATCACAAGAGACCCAGTACTTC; cdr3_aa: CASSLAWASQETQYF
j_call: TRBJ2-1; v_call: TRBV14; clone_size: -; d_call: TRBD2; cdr3_nt: TGTGCCAGCAGCCAAGCAGGAGCGGGAGGGCGTCATGAGCAGTTCTTC; cdr3_aa: CASSQAGAGGRHEQFF
j_call: TRBJ1-5; v_call: TRBV11-1; clone_size: once; d_call: -; cdr3_nt: TGTGCCAGCAGCCTCGCGGGCAATCAGCCCCAGCATTTT; cdr3_aa: CASSLAGNQPQHF
j_call: TRBJ2-2; v_call: TRBV7-3; clone_size: once; d_call: -; cdr3_nt: TGTGCCAGCAGGTTAGGGACGAACACCGGGGAGCTGTTTTTT; cdr3_aa: CASRLGTNTGELFF
j_call: TRBJ2-7; v_call: TRBV28; clone_size: -; d_call: -; cdr3_nt: TGTGCCAGCAGTTTAGGGAGCGAGCAGTACTTC; cdr3_aa: CASSLGSEQYF
j_call: TRBJ1-1; v_call: TRBV10-3; clone_size: -; d_call: -; cdr3_nt: TGTGCCATCAGTGAGAGTCCGGGGGTCGGCACTGAAGCTTTCTTT; cdr3_aa: CAISESPGVGTEAFF
j_call: TRBJ2-1; v_call: TRBV5-1; clone_size: -; d_call: -; cdr3_nt: TGCGCCAGCAGTTCACCCTTGAGGGGCAAGAATGAGCAGTTCTTC; cdr3_aa: CASSSPLRGKNEQFF
j_call: TRBJ2-7; v_call: TRBV6-1; clone_size: -; d_call: -; cdr3_nt: TGTGCCAGCAGTGAAGTTCTAGTCTGGGGCTACGAGCAGTACTTC; cdr3_aa: CASSEVLVWGYEQYF